This passage covers 9 T cell receptor beta chains from one sample sequenced in a study of blood T cell repertoires in COVID-19. Some clones are missing from TCRdb's copy, which holds only in-frame ones; the method was immunoSEQ multiplex PCR. There are roughly 140,000 clones in the sample; 85% occur only once, and 6.2% lies in the top ten. The source material was PBMCs or T cells enriched from blood (not recorded which). The receptors were gathered from a woman in her forties who had recovered from COVID-19.

The chain carries TRBV6-5 and TRBJ2-1; 7 bases are a match to TRBD2. Germline CDR1 is MNHEY and CDR2 is SVGAGI. V trimming: 0 bases; J trimming: 4 bases; junction bases outside the gene matches: 3. CDR3 length: 15 amino acids. The CDR3 DNA reads TGTGCCAGCAGTTACTCGGGACTACAATACAATGAGCAGTTCTTC. This codes for CASSYSGLQYNEQFF.

In this sample, this clone turned up once. The V call is TRBV28, the J call TRBJ2-7; 7 nucleotides line up with TRBD2. Germline lookup yields CDR1 MDHEN and CDR2 SYDVKM. The length of the CDR3 is 14 residues. Trimming cost V 6 bases and J 2 bases; bases outside gene matches: 7. The CDR3 DNA follows: TGTGCCAGCAGCCTCGCTAGCGGCGCCTACGAGCAGTACTTC. This encodes CASSLASGAYEQYF.

The J gene is TRBJ2-3, the V gene TRBV4-1; 7 bases match TRBD2. CDR1 and CDR2 (germline): MGHRA, YSYEKL. Losses at the gene ends were 0 bases for V and 0 bases for J; bases not matched to a gene: 3. This CDR3 comprises 16 residues. For the CDR3, the DNA is TGCGCCAGCAGCCAAGATCGGGGACTAAGCACAGATACGCAGTATTTT. Protein: CASSQDRGLSTDTQYF.

In nucleotides, the CDR3 is TGTGCCAGCAGTTTGAAGGGGGATGAAAAACTGTTTTTT. Protein sequence: CASSLKGDEKLFF. This sequence joins TRBV12-3 or TRBV12-4 and TRBJ1-4, with D maybe TRBD1 (6 bases). CDR3 length: 13 amino acids. Trimming stripped 3 bases from V and 6 bases from J, with 8 bases between.

The CDR3 DNA follows: TGTGCCAGCAGGGCTCAGACAGCGACAGGTGAAAAACTGTTTTTT. This sequence encodes CASRAQTATGEKLFF. The rearrangement links TRBV2 to TRBJ1-4; TRBD1 is a possible D gene (6 bases). The CDR3 contains 15 residues. The germline CDR1 and CDR2 sequences are SNHLY and FYNNEI. With 6 bases removed from V and 7 bases from J, the gap between germline ends came to 18 bases. Full variable domain (outside the CDR3, taken from reference TRBV2 and TRBJ1-4): EPEVTQTPSHQVTQMGQEVILRCVPISNHLYFYWYRQILGQKVEFLVSFYNNEISEKSEIFDDQFSVERPDGSNFTLKIRSTKLEDSAMYFCASRAQTATGEKLFFGSGTQLSVL.

This chain joins TRBV6-6 and TRBJ2-1, with 9 bases that match TRBD1. J was trimmed by 2 bases and V by 9 bases; bases with no gene match: 5. This CDR3 comprises 14 residues. The germline V gene encodes CDR1 MNHNY and CDR2 SVGAGI (reference sequence). CDR3 sequence: CASNRDRAYNEQFF. CDR3 in DNA: TGTGCCAGTAACCGGGACAGGGCCTACAATGAGCAGTTCTTC.

The chain links TRBV7-8 to TRBJ2-1; 8 bases map to TRBD2. Germline CDR1 is SGHVS and CDR2 is FQNEAQ. The CDR3 length is 17 residues. The V gene end was trimmed by 5 bases and the J gene end by 2 bases; junction bases not matched to a gene: 11. CDR3 DNA: TGTGCCAGCAGCCCACAACTAGCGGCCCTGACCTACAATGAGCAGTTCTTC. This codes for CASSPQLAALTYNEQFF.

The rearrangement links TRBV5-5 to TRBJ1-1, with 7 bases aligning to TRBD1. Germline CDR1 SGHKS, CDR2 YYEKEE (reference sequence). Trimming cost V 4 bases and J 7 bases; bases outside gene matches: 10. The CDR3 has 14 amino acids. The CDR3 protein is CASSVTGVGGEAFF. The CDR3 DNA follows: TGTGCCAGCAGCGTAACAGGGGTCGGCGGTGAAGCTTTCTTT.

This clone has only one observation. The genes are TRBV11-1 and TRBJ2-5; 14 bases align to TRBD2. The germline gives CDR1 SGHAT, CDR2 FQDESV (reference sequence). The V gene end was trimmed by 6 bases and the J gene end by 5 bases; junction bases not matched to a gene: 8. The CDR3 contains 16 residues. CDR3 sequence (DNA): TGTGCCAGCAGAAACCGACTAGCGGGGGGGCAGGAGACCCAGTACTTC. It translates to CASRNRLAGGQETQYF.